Listed here is a single TCR beta chain. TCRdb keeps only in-frame clones here, not all; method: immunoSEQ multiplex PCR. The sample has 70,000 or so clones, roughly 92% seen once; the top ten hold over 2%. These data come from a study of lymphopenia after photon versus proton radiotherapy. This CDR3 is 14 amino acids long. The germline gives CDR1 MNHEY, CDR2 SVGAGI. Germline trimming cut 5 bases from V and 12 bases from J; bases unmatched to any gene: 12. This TCR came from a woman between 40 and 50 years old with cholangiocarcinoma. The J gene is TRBJ2-1, the V gene TRBV6-5; the match to TRBD1 covers 8 bases. Material: peripheral blood, obtained from a patient treated with photon-based radiotherapy. The CDR3 protein is CASSDPRDRWRQFF. Here the CDR3 DNA reads TGTGCCAGCAGTGACCCCCGGGACAGGTGGCGGCAGTTCTTC.